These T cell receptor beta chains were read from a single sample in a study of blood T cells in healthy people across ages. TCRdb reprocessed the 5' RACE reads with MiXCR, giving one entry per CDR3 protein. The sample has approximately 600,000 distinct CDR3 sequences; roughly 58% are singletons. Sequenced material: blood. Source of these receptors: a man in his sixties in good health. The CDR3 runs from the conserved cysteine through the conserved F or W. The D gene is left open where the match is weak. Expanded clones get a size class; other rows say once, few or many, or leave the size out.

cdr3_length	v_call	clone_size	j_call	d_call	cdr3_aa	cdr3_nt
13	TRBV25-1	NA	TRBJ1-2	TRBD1	CASSEPGQSHGTF	TGTGCCAGCAGTGAGCCGGGACAGTCGCATGGCACCTTC
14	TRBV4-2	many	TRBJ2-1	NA	CASSQQTELGEQFF	TGTGCCAGCAGCCAACAAACAGAGCTCGGGGAGCAGTTCTTC
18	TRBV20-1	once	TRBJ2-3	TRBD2	CSARDMGLAGSLTDTQYF	TGCAGTGCTAGAGATATGGGGCTAGCGGGGTCCCTCACAGATACGCAGTATTTT
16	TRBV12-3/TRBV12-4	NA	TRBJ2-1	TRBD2	CASSFTTAGGRNEQFF	TGTGCCAGCAGTTTTACTACGGCGGGGGGGCGGAATGAGCAGTTCTTC
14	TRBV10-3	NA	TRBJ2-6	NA	CAISALSGANVLTF	TGTGCCATCAGTGCCTTATCTGGGGCCAACGTCCTGACTTTC
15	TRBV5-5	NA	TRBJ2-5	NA	CASIPTGAYQEAQYF	TGTGCCAGTATTCCTACCGGGGCCTATCAAGAGGCCCAGTACTTC
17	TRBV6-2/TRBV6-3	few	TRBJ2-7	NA	CASSYSSGAASSYEQYF	TGTGCCAGCAGTTACTCGAGTGGAGCGGCGAGCTCCTACGAGCAGTACTTC
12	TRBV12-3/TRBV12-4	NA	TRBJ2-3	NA	CASTTATNTQYF	TGTGCCAGCACCACCGCCACCAATACGCAGTATTTT
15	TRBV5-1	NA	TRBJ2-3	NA	CASSLESPSTDTQYF	TGCGCCAGCAGCTTGGAGAGTCCTAGCACAGATACGCAGTATTTT
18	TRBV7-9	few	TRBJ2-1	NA	CASSSQWGRRGSYNEQFF	TGTGCCAGCAGCTCTCAATGGGGGCGCAGGGGCTCCTACAATGAGCAGTTCTTC
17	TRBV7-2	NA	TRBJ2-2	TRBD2	CASSLTSGGAVTGELFF	TGTGCCAGCAGCTTGACTAGCGGGGGGGCCGTCACCGGGGAGCTGTTTTTT
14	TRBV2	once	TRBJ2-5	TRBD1	CASSYRDSPETQYF	TGTGCCAGCAGTTATCGGGACAGCCCAGAGACCCAGTACTTC
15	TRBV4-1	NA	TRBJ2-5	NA	CASSQEGPTGETQYF	TGCGCCAGCAGCCAAGAAGGTCCCACGGGAGAGACCCAGTACTTC
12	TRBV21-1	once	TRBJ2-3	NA	CAGFRERDTQYF	TGTGCCGGATTTAGGGAGAGAGATACGCAGTATTTT
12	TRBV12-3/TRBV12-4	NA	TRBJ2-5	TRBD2	CASGLVEETQYF	TGTGCCAGCGGACTAGTCGAAGAGACCCAGTACTTC
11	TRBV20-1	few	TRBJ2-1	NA	CSAIRGYEQFF	TGCAGTGCTATTAGGGGTTATGAGCAGTTCTTC
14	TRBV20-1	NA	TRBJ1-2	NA	CSARDPRGRYGYTF	TGCAGTGCTAGAGACCCCAGGGGTCGCTATGGCTACACCTTC
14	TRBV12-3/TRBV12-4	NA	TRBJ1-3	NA	CASSLRNSGNTIYF	TGTGCCAGCAGTTTACGGAACTCTGGAAACACCATATATTTT
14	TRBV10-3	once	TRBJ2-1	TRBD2	CAISDLAGFNEQFF	TGTGCCATCAGTGACCTAGCGGGGTTCAATGAGCAGTTCTTC
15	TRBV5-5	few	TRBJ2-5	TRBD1	CASSSRDRGYETQYF	TGTGCCAGCAGCTCCCGGGACAGGGGGTACGAGACCCAGTACTTC
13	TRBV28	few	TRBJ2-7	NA	CASSFDLDYEQYF	TGTGCCAGCAGTTTTGACCTGGACTACGAGCAGTACTTC
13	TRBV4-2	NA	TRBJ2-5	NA	CASSQDLRETQYF	TGTGCCAGCAGCCAAGATCTTCGGGAGACCCAGTACTTC
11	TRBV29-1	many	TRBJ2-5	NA	CSVADSQTQYF	TGCAGCGTTGCGGACAGCCAGACCCAGTACTTC
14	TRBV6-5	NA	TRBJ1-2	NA	CASSYHGEDYGYTF	TGTGCCAGCAGTTACCACGGGGAGGACTATGGCTACACCTTC
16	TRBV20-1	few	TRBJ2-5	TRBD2	CSAPAASGGSKETQYF	TGCAGTGCCCCCGCAGCTAGCGGGGGGTCCAAAGAGACCCAGTACTTC
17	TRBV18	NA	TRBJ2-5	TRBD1	CASSPFPGQTQQETQYF	TGTGCCAGCTCACCATTCCCGGGACAGACTCAACAAGAGACCCAGTACTTC
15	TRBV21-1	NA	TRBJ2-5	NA	CASSKPEGGPETQYF	TGTGCCAGCAGCAAACCGGAAGGGGGGCCGGAGACCCAGTACTTC
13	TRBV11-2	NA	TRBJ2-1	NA	CASSLVGVGEQFF	TGTGCCAGCAGCTTAGTAGGGGTTGGTGAGCAGTTCTTC